The 6 T cell receptor beta chains below all came from one sample that was sequenced in a study of read filtering for tumor transcriptome and immune sequencing (TCRdb year 2020). TCRdb records Illumina HiSeq 4000 as the sequencer. TCR libraries were built from approximately 400 ng RNA with the Immunoverse kit, using molecular barcoded adaptors covering alpha/delta and beta/gamma chains. TCRdb reran the public reads through fastp at Q25 and MiXCR, keeping productive beta chains. Each CDR3 protein appears once, grouped with its most common genes and DNA. The sample has about 27,000 distinct CDR3 sequences on record, around 14% of them singletons. The ten biggest clones cover roughly 44% of the sample. The specimen sequenced was a population of CD138-negative cells sorted from bone marrow. What this sample's cell subset or site label stands for: bone marrow mononuclear cells depleted of CD138+ plasma/myeloma cells by negative magnetic selection. These receptors were taken from a donor at least 40 years old with multiple myeloma.

The table lists this clonotype with many counts. Given a far larger clone just one base away, this is likely a sequencing read error. The chain uses TRBV11-3 and TRBJ2-7, with D uncertain. Germline assignment: CDR1 SGHNT and CDR2 YENEEA. The CDR3 is 13 residues long. V lost 1 base and J 7 bases, leaving 11 bases between the germline ends. Here the CDR3 reads CASSLADPWEQYF. The CDR3 DNA sequence: TGTGCCAGCAGCTTAGCAGACCCGTGGGAGCAGTACTTC.

This clonotype was found a few times. This may arise from a read error, as a much more abundant clone is one base away. The genes are TRBV19 and TRBJ2-4; no reliable D call. This CDR3 contains 18 residues. The germline V and J ends were trimmed by 11 bases and 0 bases, with 26 bases remaining between them. Germline values: CDR1 LNHDA, CDR2 SQIVND (reference sequence). The CDR3 coding sequence is TGTGCCGGTAAAGGCAACGGCAGAACCAAGGGAGCCAAAAACATTCAGTACTTC. This sequence encodes CAGKGNGRTKGAKNIQYF.

This clonotype came up many times. CDR3 protein: CASSQDQWDRGDQPQHF. The CDR3 region has the DNA TGCGCCAGCAGCCAAGATCAATGGGACAGGGGTGATCAGCCCCAGCATTTT. The V and J genes are TRBV4-1 and TRBJ1-5; 10 nucleotides match TRBD1. V trimming: 0 bases; J trimming: 5 bases; junction bases outside the gene matches: 7. The CDR3 loop spans 17 amino acids. Germline lookup yields CDR1 MGHRA and CDR2 YSYEKL.

This clonotype was seen ten or more times. The chain links TRBV18 to TRBJ2-2; D gene ambiguous. The CDR3 is made up of 14 amino acids. The germline CDR1 and CDR2 sequences are KGHSH and LQKENI. With 2 bases removed from V and 1 base from J, the gap between germline ends came to 5 bases. The CDR3 region is CASSPTENTGELFF. CDR3 DNA: TGTGCCAGCTCACCAACAGAGAACACCGGGGAGCTGTTTTTT.

This clonotype came up many times. The chain combines TRBV20-1 with TRBJ2-1; 8 nucleotides agree with TRBD1. V shed 3 bases and J 5 bases; nucleotides not matched to a gene: 6. The CDR3 consists of 14 residues. CDR1 DFQATT and CDR2 SNEGSKA come from the germline V gene (reference sequence). CDR3 loop: CSARSGGADNEQFF. The CDR3, as DNA: TGCAGTGCTAGGTCAGGGGGCGCGGACAATGAGCAGTTCTTC.

This clonotype was observed at least ten times. The chain recombines TRBV4-1 with TRBJ2-1; TRBD2 agrees at 8 bases. CDR3 length equals 15 residues. CDR1 and CDR2 (germline): MGHRA, YSYEKL. J was trimmed by 6 bases and V by 4 bases; bases with no gene match: 8. CDR3 amino acids: CASSPGTRESNEQFF. The CDR3 DNA is TGCGCCAGCAGCCCCGGGACTAGGGAAAGCAATGAGCAGTTCTTC.